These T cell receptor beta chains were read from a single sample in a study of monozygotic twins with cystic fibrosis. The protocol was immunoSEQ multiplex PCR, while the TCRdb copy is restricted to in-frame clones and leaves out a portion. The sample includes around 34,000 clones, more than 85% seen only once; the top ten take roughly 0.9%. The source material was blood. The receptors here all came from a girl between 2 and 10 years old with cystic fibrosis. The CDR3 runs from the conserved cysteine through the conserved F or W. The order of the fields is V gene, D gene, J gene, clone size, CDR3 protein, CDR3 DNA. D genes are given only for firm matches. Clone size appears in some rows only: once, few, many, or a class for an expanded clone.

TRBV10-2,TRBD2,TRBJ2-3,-,CASTRLAEPTDTQYF,TGCGCCAGCACCAGACTAGCGGAGCCCACAGATACGCAGTATTTT
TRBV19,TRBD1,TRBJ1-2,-,CASSTGQKSYGYTF,TGTGCCAGTAGTACGGGACAGAAGAGCTATGGCTACACCTTC
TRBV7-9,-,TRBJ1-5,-,CASSLGGLVSNQPQHF,TGTGCCAGCAGCCTCGGGGGTTTAGTGAGCAATCAGCCCCAGCATTTT
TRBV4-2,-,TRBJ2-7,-,CASSQGQIPYEQYF,TGTGCCAGCAGCCAAGGACAGATCCCCTACGAGCAATACTTC
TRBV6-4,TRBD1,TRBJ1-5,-,CASSDQGGNQPQHF,TGTGCCAGCAGTGACCAGGGGGGCAATCAGCCCCAGCATTTT
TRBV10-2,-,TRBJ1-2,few,CASSTYGWQVYGYTF,TGCGCCAGCAGTACCTACGGCTGGCAGGTCTATGGCTACACCTTC
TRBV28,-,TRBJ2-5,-,CASSPLKGAGWEETQYF,TGTGCCAGCAGTCCCCTAAAAGGGGCGGGATGGGAAGAGACCCAGTACTTC
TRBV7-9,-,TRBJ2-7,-,CASSLGQEPYEQYF,TGTGCCAGCAGCTTAGGACAGGAACCCTACGAGCAGTACTTC
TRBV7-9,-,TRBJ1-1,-,CASSLGTLNTEAFF,TGTGCCAGCAGCTTAGGCACCTTGAACACTGAAGCTTTCTTT
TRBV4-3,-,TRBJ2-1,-,CASSQVTGANYNEQFF,TGCGCCAGCAGCCAAGTAACGGGAGCTAACTACAATGAGCAGTTCTTC
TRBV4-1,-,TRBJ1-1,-,CASSLGGSVRVGDDGAFF,TGCGCCAGCAGCCTAGGCGGGTCCGTAAGGGTGGGCGACGACGGAGCTTTCTTT